The text below deals with one T cell receptor beta chain. The antigen remains undetermined. The data are from a study of shared clonotypes between healthy human individuals. Study-wide points: Blood alone was sampled, and tissue repertoires likely differ.

Naive CD8 isolation took CD45RO-negative cells positively selected for CCR7 and excluded terminally differentiated effector memory CD45RA+ cells. HIV-negative, healthy adults without recent acute infections or vaccinations were the donors. Trimming removed 5 bases from V and 1 base from J; junction bases left unmatched: 4. This CDR3 contains 14 residues. Germline values: CDR1 SEHNR, CDR2 FQNEAQ (reference sequence). Sequencing was at deep level. The data were produced by immunoSEQ multiplex PCR, yet TCRdb's version contains in-frame clones alone and is incomplete. Found here are millions of clones, over 85% of them singletons; the top ten hold 1.1%.

The chain has TRBV7-9 and TRBJ2-7; 8 bases agree with TRBD1. The material sequenced was naive CD8+ T cells sorted from blood. This TCR came from a man younger than 35 in good health. DNA for the CDR3: TGTGCCAGCAGCCAAACAGGGGGTTCCTACGAGCAGTACTTC. The encoded protein is CASSQTGGSYEQYF.